This TCR beta chain was sequenced during a study of OX40 agonist ivuxolimab in advanced cancers. Study background: Males comprised about 78% of the group, whose mean age was approximately 62 years (range 23 to 79). Notes on the study in general: The study found that CD8+ T cells averaged more expanded clones than CD4+.

Using immunoSEQ multiplex PCR, the repertoire was profiled, and TCRdb retains in-frame clones only, with some absent. Of roughly 60,000 clones listed, approximately 92% are singletons. In the case of this clone: Its matching antigen is unknown.

CDR3 length: 13 amino acids. Germline V lookup: CDR1 MDHEN, CDR2 SYDVKM. The ends were cut back, 5 bases at V and 3 bases at J, with 10 bases in the middle. This specimen was CD4+ or CD8+ T cells sorted from blood, taken in a trial of the OX40 agonist ivuxolimab. This TCR was recovered from an adult with an advanced solid tumor such as melanoma, head and neck, liver or kidney cancer. The V gene is TRBV28, the J gene TRBJ1-1; no definite D call. The DNA of the CDR3 is TGTGCCAGCAGTCCGCGTGGGCACACTGAAGCTTTCTTT. This codes for CASSPRGHTEAFF.